A selection of T cell receptor beta chains follows, all from one sample in a study of CD8+ T cells in alopecia areata. This table comes from immunoSEQ multiplex PCR, and its TCRdb copy is limited to in-frame clones, with some not included. The data show approximately 280,000 clones, with 55% to 70% seen just once and approximately 1.7% held by the top ten. The sample was CD4+ T cells sorted from blood, taken at week 24, from a patient treated with tofacitinib. The source of these receptors is a human donor with alopecia areata. Each CDR3 is given with its conserved first and last residue. A D gene is named only where the DNA matches it firmly. A clone size is listed for some rows: how often the clone was seen (once, few, many), or a class if it is expanded.

clone_size	j_call	v_call	d_call	cdr3_aa	cdr3_nt
.	TRBJ1-2	TRBV4-1	.	CASSLFGTTYGYTF	TGCGCCAGCAGCCTGTTCGGGACTACCTATGGCTACACCTTC
.	TRBJ1-5	TRBV28	TRBD1	CASRETGGYQPQHF	TGTGCCAGCAGGGAGACAGGGGGCTATCAGCCCCAGCATTTT
.	TRBJ2-7	TRBV15	.	CATSREAGYEQYF	TGTGCCACCAGCAGAGAAGCAGGCTACGAGCAGTACTTC
.	TRBJ1-2	TRBV6-5	.	CASSLTRDRSGYTF	TGTGCCAGCAGCCTGACAAGGGACCGTAGTGGCTACACCTTC
.	TRBJ2-1	TRBV25-1	.	CASSEPGTRNEQFF	TGTGCCAGCAGTGAACCCGGGACAAGAAATGAGCAGTTCTTC
.	TRBJ1-2	TRBV7-3	TRBD1	CASSLADRAGYTF	TGTGCCAGCAGCTTAGCCGACAGGGCTGGCTACACCTTC
.	TRBJ2-2	TRBV7-6	.	CASSLPGSGVTGELFF	TGTGCCAGCAGCTTACCTGGGTCGGGGGTCACCGGGGAGCTGTTTTTT
few	TRBJ1-1	TRBV27	.	CASSPRVTSEAFF	TGTGCCAGCAGTCCCCGCGTGACTTCAGAAGCTTTCTTT
.	TRBJ1-2	TRBV27	.	CASSFIPSGRHGYTF	TGTGCCAGCAGTTTTATCCCCTCAGGCCGCCATGGCTACACCTTC
.	TRBJ1-5	TRBV29-1	TRBD1	CSVQGADNQPQHF	TGCAGCGTACAGGGGGCGGACAATCAGCCCCAGCATTTT
.	TRBJ2-5	TRBV6-5	.	CASSYDVQETQYF	TGTGCCAGCAGTTACGATGTTCAAGAGACCCAGTACTTC
.	TRBJ1-5	TRBV28	.	CASSLSGYQPQHF	TGTGCCAGCAGTTTATCGGGGTATCAGCCCCAGCATTTT
.	TRBJ2-7	TRBV10-3	.	CAISERTASSYEQYF	TGTGCCATCAGTGAGAGAACAGCTAGCTCCTACGAGCAGTACTTC
.	TRBJ2-3	TRBV20-1	.	CSAEGTDTQYF	TGCAGTGCCGAGGGCACAGATACGCAGTATTTT
.	TRBJ1-1	TRBV29-1	.	CSVLAGANTEAFF	TGCAGCGTTCTCGCGGGCGCGAACACTGAAGCTTTCTTT
few	TRBJ2-7	TRBV28	.	CASTLGVTAGYEQYF	TGTGCCAGCACCCTCGGGGTCACGGCAGGGTACGAGCAGTACTTC
.	TRBJ1-2	TRBV5-1	.	CASSLYSPGDPYGYTF	TGCGCCAGCAGCTTGTATAGTCCAGGGGATCCCTATGGCTACACCTTC
.	TRBJ1-1	TRBV5-1	TRBD1	CASSPGTGEAFF	TGCGCCAGCAGCCCCGGGACAGGGGAAGCTTTCTTT
.	TRBJ2-3	TRBV7-3	.	CASSLNLVDTQYF	TGTGCCAGCAGCTTAAATCTCGTAGATACGCAGTATTTT
few	TRBJ1-4	TRBV5-4	.	CASSLIGQVNEKLFF	TGTGCCAGCAGCTTAATAGGACAAGTAAATGAAAAACTGTTTTTT
once	TRBJ1-1	TRBV5-1	.	CASSEPMGGLNTEAFF	TGCGCCAGCAGCGAACCGATGGGAGGTTTGAACACTGAAGCTTTCTTT
.	TRBJ1-2	TRBV6-6	.	CASSRDRRALGYGYTF	TGTGCCAGCAGTCGCGACAGAAGGGCGCTAGGCTATGGCTACACCTTC
.	TRBJ2-6	TRBV10-3	.	CAISGANVLTF	TGTGCCATCTCTGGGGCCAACGTCCTGACTTTC
few	TRBJ1-1	TRBV2	.	CASSGDIDDTEAFF	TGTGCCAGCAGTGGGGATATTGACGACACTGAAGCTTTCTTT
.	TRBJ2-5	TRBV25-1	TRBD1	CASSGPTGSDTQETQYF	TGTGCCAGCAGTGGGCCGACAGGGTCGGATACTCAAGAGACCCAGTACTTC
.	TRBJ2-1	TRBV30	TRBD2	CAWSVKGTSAARKQFF	TGTGCCTGGAGTGTAAAGGGGACTAGCGCGGCCAGGAAGCAGTTCTTC
.	TRBJ2-5	TRBV5-6	TRBD1	CASSRPDRAEETQYF	TGTGCCAGCAGCCGGCCGGACAGGGCGGAAGAGACCCAGTACTTC
few	TRBJ2-7	TRBV7-9	.	CASSLPGSYEQYF	TGTGCCAGCAGCTTACCCGGCTCCTACGAGCAGTACTTC
.	TRBJ2-2	TRBV4-2	.	CASSQDLWGLAGAGELFF	TGTGCCAGCAGCCAAGATCTATGGGGGTTGGCGGGGGCTGGGGAGCTGTTTTTT
.	TRBJ2-5	TRBV7-2	TRBD1	CASSLDGTGAPKTQYF	TGTGCCAGCAGCTTAGACGGGACAGGGGCGCCGAAGACCCAGTACTTC
few	TRBJ2-7	TRBV30	.	CAWSEGKAYEQYF	TGTGCCTGGAGTGAAGGGAAGGCTTACGAGCAGTACTTC
.	TRBJ1-5	TRBV6-5	.	CASSYSPGGNQPQHF	TGTGCCAGCAGTTACTCGCCGGGGGGCAATCAGCCCCAGCATTTT
.	TRBJ1-2	TRBV7-3	.	CASSLSAEYGYTF	TGTGCCAGCAGCTTAAGCGCCGAATATGGCTACACCTTC
.	TRBJ2-2	TRBV9	TRBD2	CASSTRASGLPGELFF	TGTGCCAGCAGCACCCGAGCTAGCGGGCTACCCGGGGAGCTGTTTTTT
.	TRBJ2-2	TRBV5-1	.	CASSQGGQGNAGELFF	TGCGCCAGCAGCCAGGGTGGGCAGGGTAACGCCGGGGAGCTGTTTTTT
.	TRBJ2-1	TRBV7-2	.	CASSLDTYNEQFF	TGTGCCAGCAGCTTAGACACCTACAATGAGCAGTTCTTC
.	TRBJ2-2	TRBV5-1	.	CASKSQVANTGELFF	TGCGCCAGCAAGTCTCAAGTGGCGAACACCGGGGAGCTGTTTTTT
.	TRBJ2-5	TRBV7-2	.	CASSLSSFKETQYF	TGTGCCAGCAGCTTATCCAGCTTCAAAGAGACCCAGTACTTC
.	TRBJ1-3	TRBV9	.	CASSVATSTGSGNTIYF	TGTGCCAGCAGCGTAGCTACAAGCACGGGCTCTGGAAACACCATATATTTT
.	TRBJ2-7	TRBV29-1	TRBD1	CSAKKMTGSEQYF	TGCAGCGCCAAAAAAATGACAGGGAGCGAGCAGTACTTC
.	TRBJ1-2	TRBV30	TRBD1	CAWRPPTGADGYTF	TGTGCCTGGAGGCCTCCGACAGGGGCTGATGGCTACACCTTC
.	TRBJ1-4	TRBV30	.	CAWSIAVQNEKLFF	TGTGCCTGGAGTATAGCGGTCCAGAATGAAAAACTGTTTTTT
.	TRBJ2-1	TRBV10-3	TRBD2	CAISEGLAAPNEQFF	TGTGCCATCAGTGAGGGACTAGCGGCACCTAATGAGCAGTTCTTC
.	TRBJ2-5	TRBV30	.	CAWSGTRPMYQETQYF	TGTGCCTGGAGTGGCACTAGACCTATGTACCAAGAGACCCAGTACTTC
.	TRBJ2-1	TRBV29-1	.	CSVEGTERGNNEQFF	TGCAGCGTTGAAGGGACAGAAAGGGGAAACAATGAGCAGTTCTTC
.	TRBJ2-5	TRBV5-4	.	CASSLDSGETQYF	TGTGCCAGCAGCTTGGACAGCGGAGAGACCCAGTACTTC
few	TRBJ2-3	TRBV30	.	CARSGEGTDTQYF	TGTGCCCGCTCGGGGGAGGGCACAGATACGCAGTATTTT
.	TRBJ1-1	TRBV5-6	.	CASSLVMGTEAFF	TGTGCCAGCAGCTTGGTAATGGGAACTGAAGCTTTCTTT
once	TRBJ1-2	TRBV5-1	.	CASSLRDKSFGYTF	TGCGCCAGCAGCTTGAGGGACAAATCTTTCGGCTACACCTTC
.	TRBJ1-2	TRBV7-9	TRBD1	CASSFTGQGADYGYTF	TGTGCCAGCAGCTTCACGGGACAGGGGGCGGACTATGGCTACACCTTC
once	TRBJ1-2	TRBV30	TRBD1	CAWRKGTGLGGYTF	TGTGCCTGGAGGAAGGGGACAGGGCTTGGTGGCTACACCTTC
few	TRBJ2-1	TRBV29-1	.	CSVGFSSYNEQFF	TGCAGCGTAGGATTTAGCTCCTACAATGAGCAGTTCTTC
.	TRBJ1-5	TRBV19	.	CASSRGGNQPQHF	TGTGCCAGTAGTAGAGGGGGCAATCAGCCCCAGCATTTT
.	TRBJ2-1	TRBV7-9	.	CASSPASRYNEQFF	TGTGCCAGCAGCCCGGCATCCAGATACAATGAGCAGTTCTTC
once	TRBJ1-1	TRBV5-1	TRBD1	CASSLDGTANTEAFF	TGCGCCAGCAGCTTGGATGGGACAGCGAACACTGAAGCTTTCTTT
.	TRBJ1-4	TRBV7-9	.	CASSLDVGPWELFF	TGTGCCAGCAGCTTAGATGTCGGACCCTGGGAACTGTTTTTT
few	TRBJ2-6	TRBV6-1	TRBD1	CASRGQNSGANVLTF	TGTGCCAGCAGGGGACAGAACTCTGGGGCCAACGTCCTGACTTTC
.	TRBJ2-5	TRBV29-1	TRBD1	CSAGTGEGETQYF	TGCAGCGCGGGGACAGGGGAGGGGGAGACCCAGTACTTC
.	TRBJ2-2	TRBV30	TRBD1	CASYRGPSNTGELFF	TGTGCCTCTTACAGGGGGCCGTCGAACACCGGGGAGCTGTTTTTT
few	TRBJ2-2	TRBV7-2	TRBD1	CASSSGTGTGELFF	TGTGCCAGCTCCTCCGGGACAGGGACCGGGGAGCTGTTTTTT